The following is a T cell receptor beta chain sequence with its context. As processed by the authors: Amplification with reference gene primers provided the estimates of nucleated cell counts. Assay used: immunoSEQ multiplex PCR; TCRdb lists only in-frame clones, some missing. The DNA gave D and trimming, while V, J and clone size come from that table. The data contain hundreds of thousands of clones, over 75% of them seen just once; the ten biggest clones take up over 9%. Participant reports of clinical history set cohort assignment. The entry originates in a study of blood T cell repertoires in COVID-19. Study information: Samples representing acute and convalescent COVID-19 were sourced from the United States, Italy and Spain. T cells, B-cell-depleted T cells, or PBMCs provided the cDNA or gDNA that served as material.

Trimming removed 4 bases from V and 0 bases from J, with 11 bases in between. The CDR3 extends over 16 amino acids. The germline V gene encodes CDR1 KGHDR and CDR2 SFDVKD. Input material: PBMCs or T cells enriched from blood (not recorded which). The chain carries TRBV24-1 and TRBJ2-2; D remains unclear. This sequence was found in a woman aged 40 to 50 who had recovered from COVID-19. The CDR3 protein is CATSDPITPNTGELFF. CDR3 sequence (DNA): TGTGCCACCAGTGACCCTATCACCCCGAACACCGGGGAGCTGTTTTTT.